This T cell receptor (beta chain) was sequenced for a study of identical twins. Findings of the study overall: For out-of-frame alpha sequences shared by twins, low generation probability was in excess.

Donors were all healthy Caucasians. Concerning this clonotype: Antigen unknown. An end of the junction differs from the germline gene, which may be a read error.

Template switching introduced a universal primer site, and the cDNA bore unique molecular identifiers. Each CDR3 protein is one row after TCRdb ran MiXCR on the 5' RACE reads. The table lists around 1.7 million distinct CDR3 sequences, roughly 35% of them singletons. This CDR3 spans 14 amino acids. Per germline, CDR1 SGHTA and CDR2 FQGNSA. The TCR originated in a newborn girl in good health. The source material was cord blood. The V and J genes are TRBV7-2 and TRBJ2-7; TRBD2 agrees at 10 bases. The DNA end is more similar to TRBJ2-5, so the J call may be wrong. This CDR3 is CVSSLVPSGGTQYF. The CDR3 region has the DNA TGTGTCAGCAGCTTAGTGCCTAGCGGGGGGACCCAGTACTTC.